These T cell receptor beta chains were read from a single sample in a study of blood T cell repertoires in COVID-19. Some clones are missing from TCRdb's copy, which holds only in-frame ones; the method was immunoSEQ multiplex PCR. The repertoire consists of approximately 210,000 clones, with roughly nine tenths occurring once and the leading ten covering around 1.2%. The sample consisted of peripheral blood. All receptors derive from a young man with acute or convalescent COVID-19. The CDR3 runs from the conserved cysteine through the conserved F or W. A D gene is named only where the DNA matches it firmly. Clone size, where shown, is once, few, many, or a class for clones that have expanded.

>.|14|TRBJ2-7|TRBV6-5|once
CASSLTLGSYEQYF
TGTGCCAGCAGTCTCACACTAGGTTCCTACGAGCAGTACTTC
>.|17|TRBJ2-3|TRBV5-1|.
CASRGSTGGRATDTQYF
TGCGCCAGCAGGGGGAGTACTGGGGGCCGTGCGACAGATACGCAGTATTTT
>.|15|TRBJ2-3|TRBV11-2|.
CASSLWTVSTDTQYF
TGTGCCAGCAGCCTCTGGACTGTAAGCACAGATACGCAGTATTTT
>.|14|TRBJ2-7|TRBV11-2|.
CASSLVRPIYEQYF
TGTGCCAGCAGCTTAGTGAGGCCGATCTACGAGCAGTACTTC
>.|15|TRBJ1-4|TRBV7-6|once
CASSLGGTRYEKLFF
TGTGCCAGCAGCTTAGGTGGCACTAGATATGAAAAACTGTTTTTT
>TRBD1|16|TRBJ2-7|TRBV30|.
CAWSPRGTGRSYEQYF
TGTGCCTGGAGTCCCCGGGGGACAGGGAGGTCCTACGAGCAGTACTTC
>.|13|TRBJ2-3|TRBV7-2|.
CASSLSAPNGGYF
TGTGCCAGCAGCTTATCAGCACCGAATGGCGGGTATTTT
>.|17|TRBJ1-3|TRBV7-9|.
CASSLLRGQGRGNTIYF
TGTGCCAGCAGCCTCCTCAGAGGGCAGGGGAGAGGAAACACCATATATTTT
>TRBD1|15|TRBJ1-3|TRBV19|.
CASSLDRGYENTIYF
TGTGCCAGCAGCCTTGACAGGGGATACGAAAACACCATATATTTT
>.|13|TRBJ1-1|TRBV3-1/TRBV3-2|once
CASSQVSVTEAFF
TGTGCCAGCAGCCAAGTTTCGGTAACTGAAGCTTTCTTT
>.|15|TRBJ2-5|TRBV5-1|.
CASSLRYGQQETQYF
TGCGCCAGCAGCTTGCGTTACGGACAGCAAGAGACCCAGTACTTC
>TRBD1|13|TRBJ2-7|TRBV5-6|.
CASSLVGGGEQYF
TGTGCCAGCAGCTTGGTAGGGGGCGGGGAGCAGTACTTC
>TRBD2|16|TRBJ2-7|TRBV7-9|.
CASSLALAGASYEQYF
TGTGCCAGCAGCTTAGCACTAGCGGGGGCCTCCTACGAGCAGTACTTC
>.|13|TRBJ1-6|TRBV30|.
CAWRRDIGTYLAF
TGTGCCTGGAGGAGGGACATCGGTACCTACCTTGCCTTT
>TRBD1|11|TRBJ1-2|TRBV28|.
CASSLQGASTF
TGTGCCAGCAGTTTACAGGGGGCGAGCACCTTC
>.|16|TRBJ1-5|TRBV4-1|few
CASSQDKGLKGQPQHF
TGCGCCAGCAGCCAAGATAAAGGACTCAAGGGTCAGCCCCAGCATTTT
>.|16|TRBJ2-2|TRBV18|.
CASSLSRRENTGELFF
TGTGCCAGCTCACTGTCAAGGCGGGAGAACACCGGGGAGCTGTTTTTT
>TRBD2|14|TRBJ2-3|TRBV28|.
CASRSGGVPDTQYF
TGTGCCAGCCGTAGCGGGGGGGTTCCGGATACGCAGTATTTT
>TRBD1|14|TRBJ1-4|TRBV7-2|.
CASSQDRVREKLFF
TGTGCCAGCAGCCAGGACAGGGTTCGAGAAAAACTGTTTTTT
>TRBD2|16|TRBJ2-1|TRBV27|.
CASLFFGRKGRNEQFF
TGTGCCAGCTTATTCTTCGGGAGGAAGGGTAGAAATGAGCAGTTCTTC
>TRBD2|19|TRBJ2-1|TRBV5-1|.
CASKFSAPGTSGSWGEQFF
TGCGCCAGCAAATTTTCCGCTCCCGGGACTAGCGGGAGTTGGGGTGAGCAGTTCTTC
>.|13|TRBJ1-5|TRBV30|.
CAWSASGDQPQHF
TGTGCCTGGAGTGCGTCAGGGGATCAGCCCCAGCATTTT
>TRBD1|16|TRBJ2-3|TRBV24-1|.
CATSPRGQGSTDTQYF
TGTGCCACCAGCCCACGAGGACAGGGTTCCACAGATACGCAGTATTTT
>.|15|TRBJ1-1|TRBV27|.
CASSSTYRTPRGAFF
TGTGCCAGCAGTTCCACCTATCGGACTCCGAGAGGAGCTTTCTTT
>TRBD2|15|TRBJ2-5|TRBV4-1|.
CASSPVVRGEETQYF
TGCGCCAGCAGCCCCGTGGTACGGGGGGAAGAGACCCAGTACTTC
>.|16|TRBJ2-7|TRBV5-1|.
CASSLAAAFGAYEQYF
TGCGCCAGCAGCTTGGCCGCGGCTTTCGGGGCCTACGAGCAGTACTTC
>.|15|TRBJ2-3|TRBV27|.
CASRNQGIPTDTQYF
TGTGCCAGCAGGAACCAGGGAATTCCCACAGATACGCAGTATTTT
>TRBD1|15|TRBJ1-1|TRBV6-5|.
CASRPRGRMNTEAFF
TGTGCCAGCAGGCCCAGGGGGCGCATGAACACTGAAGCTTTCTTT
>.|14|TRBJ2-4|TRBV28|.
CASTDTLAKNIQYF
TGTGCCAGCACGGACACGCTAGCCAAAAACATTCAGTACTTC
>.|12|TRBJ1-2|TRBV6-5|.
CASNLNRGGYTF
TGTGCCAGCAATCTCAACCGCGGTGGCTACACCTTC
>.|15|TRBJ2-3|TRBV28|once
CASLEGGYDSDTQYF
TGTGCCAGCCTTGAGGGCGGCTATGACTCAGATACGCAGTATTTT
>.|13|TRBJ2-5|TRBV28|.
CARTGTSPETQYF
TGTGCCAGAACTGGGACTTCTCCTGAGACCCAGTACTTC
>TRBD1|17|TRBJ2-4|TRBV2|.
CASRHGTGGNAKNIQYF
TGTGCCAGCAGACATGGGACAGGGGGCAACGCCAAAAACATTCAGTACTTC
>.|12|TRBJ2-3|TRBV6-5|.
CASAKTSDTQYF
TGTGCCAGCGCCAAGACATCGGATACGCAGTATTTT
>.|11|TRBJ1-1|TRBV21-1|.
CASTSRDGAFF
TGTGCCAGCACGTCCCGAGATGGAGCTTTCTTT
>TRBD2|14|TRBJ2-3|TRBV5-1|.
CASSVGLAGDTQYF
TGCGCCAGCAGCGTGGGACTAGCGGGAGATACGCAGTATTTT
>.|11|TRBJ2-7|TRBV29-1|once
CSVEVTVEQYF
TGCAGCGTTGAAGTTACAGTCGAGCAGTACTTC
>TRBD1|16|TRBJ2-7|TRBV27|once
CASSQSGGLGFYEQYF
TGTGCCAGCAGTCAGTCAGGGGGCCTAGGTTTCTACGAGCAGTACTTC
>TRBD2|16|TRBJ2-1|TRBV9|.
CASSRGLAGGDNEQFF
TGTGCCAGCAGTAGAGGGCTAGCGGGGGGCGACAATGAGCAGTTCTTC
>.|15|TRBJ2-5|TRBV12-5|.
CASGLSSDPKGAQYF
TGTGCTAGTGGTTTGTCCAGCGACCCAAAGGGAGCCCAGTACTTC
>.|17|TRBJ1-1|TRBV5-1|.
CASSFPGASGVNTEAFF
TGCGCCAGCAGCTTCCCAGGGGCCTCCGGTGTGAACACTGAAGCTTTCTTT
>.|14|TRBJ1-5|TRBV3-1/TRBV3-2|.
CASSQGLQGQPQHF
TGTGCCAGCAGCCAAGGGCTACAGGGTCAGCCCCAGCATTTT
>.|20|TRBJ1-6|TRBV28|.
CASSLNIGSWGSPYNSPLHF
TGTGCCAGCAGTTTAAACATCGGGAGTTGGGGGTCCCCCTATAATTCACCCCTCCACTTT
>.|14|TRBJ2-7|TRBV18|.
CASSLGDIVYEQYF
TGTGCCAGCTCCCTCGGGGACATAGTATACGAGCAGTACTTC
>.|16|TRBJ2-1|TRBV5-1|.
CASSLVRGSRGDEQFF
TGCGCCAGCAGCTTGGTAAGGGGGTCACGGGGCGATGAGCAGTTCTTC
>TRBD2|15|TRBJ2-5|TRBV5-6|.
CASSRPAGFQETQYF
TGTGCCAGCAGCCGACCAGCGGGGTTTCAAGAGACCCAGTACTTC
>TRBD1|14|TRBJ2-7|TRBV7-8|.
CASSIQGSTYEQYF
TGTGCCAGCAGCATACAGGGGAGTACCTACGAGCAGTACTTC
>.|20|TRBJ2-6|TRBV27|.
CASSKSSLMRTRSGANVLTF
TGTGCCAGCAGCAAATCCTCTTTGATGCGTACTCGCTCTGGGGCCAACGTCCTGACTTTC
>TRBD1|15|TRBJ2-7|TRBV4-1|.
CASSQDRNRGVEQYF
TGCGCCAGCAGCCAAGATCGGAACAGGGGAGTCGAGCAGTACTTC
>.|13|TRBJ1-2|TRBV28|.
CASSPDSNYGYTF
TGTGCCAGCAGCCCAGACTCTAACTATGGCTACACCTTC
>.|16|TRBJ2-2|TRBV2|.
CASSEMTSSASGELFF
TGTGCCAGCAGTGAAATGACTAGTTCCGCCTCCGGGGAGCTGTTTTTT
>.|13|TRBJ2-7|TRBV7-9|.
CASSQEAAYEQYF
TGTGCCAGCAGCCAAGAGGCGGCCTACGAGCAGTACTTC
>.|15|TRBJ2-7|TRBV4-2|.
CASSPMGQTAYEQYF
TGTGCCAGCAGCCCTATGGGGCAGACCGCCTACGAGCAGTACTTC
>.|15|TRBJ2-2|TRBV15|.
CATSRDRGTSGELFF
TGTGCCACCAGCAGAGATCGCGGGACCTCCGGGGAGCTGTTTTTT
>TRBD1|15|TRBJ2-5|TRBV28|.
CASSFLQGAFGTQYF
TGTGCCAGCAGTTTTCTCCAGGGGGCTTTCGGGACCCAGTACTTC
>.|11|TRBJ2-5|TRBV15|.
CATLMQETQYF
TGTGCCACCTTAATGCAAGAGACCCAGTACTTC
>TRBD1|16|TRBJ1-5|TRBV6-5|.
CASSSMGQRLNQPQHF
TGTGCCAGCAGTTCCATGGGACAGCGACTCAATCAGCCCCAGCATTTT